This T cell receptor beta chain was retrieved from a study of blood T cell repertoires in COVID-19. Turning to the study itself: Nucleic acid was either cDNA or gDNA, and it came from T cells, B-cell-depleted T cells, or PBMCs.

Those who participated ranged in age from about 18 to 89 years and resided in approximately 23 US areas. Participants in the exposed group had met a COVID-19 case in the 2 weeks before joining the study. The assay was immunoSEQ multiplex PCR, and TCRdb's table has in-frame clones only and misses some. The sample includes fewer than 350,000 clones, about 85% of them seen just once. This sequence was found in a woman in her twenties or thirties who had been exposed to COVID-19. The sequencing input was PBMCs or T cells enriched from blood (not recorded which).

The CDR3 sequence: CATSDSQGAVGTEAFF. The CDR3, as DNA: TGTGCCACCAGTGATTCACAGGGGGCAGTCGGCACTGAAGCTTTCTTT. This chain uses TRBV24-1 with TRBJ1-1; 9 positions agree with TRBD1. Trimming at V came to 2 bases and at J to 4 bases, leaving 7 bases not matched to a gene. CDR3 size: 16 residues. Looked up from germline, CDR1 is KGHDR and CDR2 is SFDVKD.